This T cell receptor beta chain was observed in a study of cytomegalovirus exposure and HLA in healthy donors. In the study overall: An early release of data contained about 85 million unique TCRs, which came from HLA-typed donors.

In the case of this clone: Its cognate antigen is unknown.

This PCR relied on a set of 60 Vbeta primers and 13 Jbeta primers. Generated by immunoSEQ multiplex PCR, the TCRdb table keeps only in-frame clones and is missing some. Here the sample spans around 100,000 clones, roughly 70% being singletons. Study-level points and caveats: Cytomegalovirus status was reportedly diagnosed by the classifier with high specificity and sensitivity. Prediction of most subjects' HLA-A and HLA-B alleles by TCR beta sequences was reportedly accurate.

Germline V gene data show CDR1 as GTSNPN and CDR2 as SVGIG (reference sequence). Trimming stripped 8 bases from V and 4 bases from J, with 8 bases between. The CDR3 covers 11 residues. The sequence came from a man aged 40-55 years in good health and CMV-seropositive. The chain employs TRBV30 and TRBJ1-4; D is ambiguous. Sequencing input: PBMCs. CDR3 sequence: CAATGNEKLFF. CDR3 nucleotides: TGTGCCGCGACGGGTAATGAAAAACTGTTTTTT.